This paragraph covers one T cell receptor beta chain sequence. Looked up from germline, CDR1 is MNHNS and CDR2 is SASEGT. V lost 1 base and J 0 bases, leaving 7 bases between the germline ends. CDR3 length: 15 residues. This sample is drawn from a study of blood T cell repertoires in COVID-19. Study background: Donors in the United States, Italy and Spain gave samples during acute or convalescent COVID-19.

In the original analysis: Reference gene primer amplification yielded estimated nucleated cell counts. Generated by immunoSEQ multiplex PCR, the TCRdb table keeps only in-frame clones and is missing some. The V and J calls and clone size come from that table; D and trimming were worked out from the DNA. The sample lists about 44,000 clones; roughly nine tenths were seen once. This receptor was taken from a woman older than 75 in a cohort sampled during active or convalescent COVID-19. The chain links TRBV6-1 to TRBJ1-3; D might be TRBD1 (5 bases). Sequencing was carried out using peripheral blood. CDR3 region: CASSEVGGSGNTIYF. CDR3 coding DNA: TGTGCCAGCAGTGAAGTGGGGGGCTCTGGAAACACCATATATTTT.